This record covers a single TCR beta chain. This sample is drawn from a study of OX40 agonist ivuxolimab in advanced cancers. The data were produced by immunoSEQ multiplex PCR, yet TCRdb's version contains in-frame clones alone and is incomplete. In the table there are roughly 50,000 clones, 86% of which are singletons. The CDR3 is 13 residues long. Looked up from germline, CDR1 is SGHDN and CDR2 is FVKESK. Trimming removed 5 bases from V and 7 bases from J, with 14 bases in between. V is TRBV14 and J is TRBJ1-1; tentatively, D is TRBD1 (6 bases). This TCR came from an adult with an advanced solid tumor such as melanoma, head and neck, liver or kidney cancer. Here the sequenced sample was CD4+ or CD8+ T cells sorted from blood, taken in a trial of the OX40 agonist ivuxolimab. The CDR3, as DNA: TGTGCCAGCAGCAAGGAGTACAGGGTTGAAGCTTTCTTT. Its protein is CASSKEYRVEAFF.